The 31 T cell receptor beta chains given below trace back to one sample, sequenced in a study of T cell responses to AZD1222 COVID-19 vaccine. Sequencing was performed with immunoSEQ multiplex PCR; in TCRdb, only in-frame clones are kept and a portion is missing. This sample carries approximately 140,000 clones, 90% of them seen once, and the ten largest clones take roughly 3.2%. This material consisted of peripheral blood, taken on day 0 of AZD1222 vaccination. The receptors come from an adult in good health.

The chain combines TRBV5-1 with TRBJ2-3; 7 bases agree with TRBD2. CDR3 length: 18 amino acids. The ends lost 0 bases at V and 2 bases at J; junction bases unmatched: 12. CDR1 SGHRS and CDR2 YFSETQ come from the germline V gene. The CDR3 DNA sequence: TGCGCCAGCAGCTTGGTGTCGGGGGGTGTTACCCCCACAGATACGCAGTATTTT. This sequence encodes CASSLVSGGVTPTDTQYF.

The J gene is TRBJ1-4, the V gene TRBV7-2; the D gene is possibly TRBD1 (6 bases). The CDR3 extends over 14 amino acids. Germline-derived CDR1 and CDR2 are SGHTA and FQGNSA. V lost 5 bases, J lost 7 bases, and 14 bases lay in between. The CDR3 DNA sequence: TGTGCCAGCAGCCAGGGGTGGAGGGGTGAAAAACTGTTTTTT. Translated: CASSQGWRGEKLFF.

The chain's CDR3 is CASSSDTTMGTGELFF. CDR3 bases: TGTGCCAGCAGCTCCGACACTACGATGGGTACCGGGGAGCTGTTTTTT. The V gene is TRBV7-2, the J gene TRBJ2-2; D not resolved. The V end lost 4 bases, the J end lost 5 bases, and 17 bases lay between the germline ends. The length of the CDR3 is 16 residues. CDR1 SGHTA and CDR2 FQGNSA come from the germline V gene.

J is TRBJ2-3 and V is TRBV27; the D is unclear. CDR3 length: 13 residues. In germline, CDR1 is MNHEY, CDR2 SMNVEV (reference sequence). The V and J ends lost 2 bases and 8 bases respectively, with 11 bases between them. CDR3 coding DNA: TGTGCCAGCAGTTTAGGCAGGTCGGGTACGCAGTATTTT. Its translation is CASSLGRSGTQYF.

This clone was recorded once. The genes are TRBV24-1 and TRBJ1-1; the D gene is possibly TRBD1 (6 bases). Germline loops: CDR1 KGHDR, CDR2 SFDVKD. The CDR3 consists of 14 residues. Trimming pared 5 bases from V and 4 bases from J, leaving 13 bases between. CDR3 in DNA: TGTGCCACCAGTGGTGGGGTAGGGGGCACTGAAGCTTTCTTT. Translation gives CATSGGVGGTEAFF.

In this sample, this clone turned up once. The genes are TRBV7-6 and TRBJ1-6; no clear D gene. The length of the CDR3 is 17 residues. Germline V gene sequence: CDR1 SGHVS, CDR2 FNYEAQ. Trimming stripped 5 bases from V and 11 bases from J, with 25 bases between. CDR3 DNA sequence: TGTGCCAGCAGCCTATCCCTTGCGGGATTTCAAATCACACCCCTCCACTTT. Protein product: CASSLSLAGFQITPLHF.

CDR3: CASSSFQTGSLYYGYTF. As DNA, the CDR3 is TGTGCCAGCAGTTCCTTCCAGACAGGTTCTCTCTACTATGGCTACACCTTC. The chain uses TRBV28 and TRBJ1-2; D might be TRBD1 (6 bases). Trimming stripped 4 bases from V and 3 bases from J, with 21 bases between. The germline gives CDR1 MDHEN, CDR2 SYDVKM. The CDR3 runs to 17 residues.

The chain carries TRBV2 and TRBJ2-5; 8 bases map to TRBD1. Unmatched junction bases numbered 3, after V lost 4 bases and J lost 2 bases. The germline CDR1 and CDR2 sequences are SNHLY and FYNNEI. CDR3 length: 14 residues. DNA of the CDR3: TGTGCCAGCAGTGTCGACAGGGGACAAGAGACCCAGTACTTC. It specifies CASSVDRGQETQYF.

The chain combines TRBV5-6 with TRBJ1-5; D may be TRBD1 (6 bases). CDR3 length: 15 residues. Germline CDR1 SGHDT, CDR2 YYEEEE. V was cut by 2 bases and J by 5 bases, with 14 bases left in between. The DNA for the CDR3 is TGTGCCAGCAGCTTCAGGGGAGTCGGGCATCAGCCCCAGCATTTT. Residues: CASSFRGVGHQPQHF.

This chain links TRBV5-6 with TRBJ1-5; 9 bases line up with TRBD1. Germline CDR1 and CDR2: SGHDT and YYEEEE. With V trimmed by 4 bases and J by 2 bases, 10 bases remained unmatched. This CDR3 is 17 amino acids long. The CDR3 DNA is TGTGCCAGCAGCATAGGACAGGGGCTTTTTGGCAATCAGCCCCAGCATTTT. Its translation: CASSIGQGLFGNQPQHF. The full variable domain, rest sourced from reference TRBV5-6 and TRBJ1-5, is DAGVTQSPTHLIKTRGQQVTLRCSPKSGHDTVSWYQQALGQGPQFIFQYYEEEERQRGNFPDRFSGHQFPNYSSELNVNALLLGDSALYLCASSIGQGLFGNQPQHFGDGTRLSIL.

V and J are TRBV14 and TRBJ1-1, with a weak D call TRBD1 (6 bases). The V gene lost 2 bases and the J gene lost 4 bases, with 8 bases spanning the gap. The CDR3 runs 13 residues. The germline V gene encodes CDR1 SGHDN and CDR2 FVKESK. CDR3 sequence reads: CASSQLGGTEAFF. Here the CDR3 DNA reads TGTGCCAGCAGCCAACTAGGGGGCACTGAAGCTTTCTTT.

This clone has just a few counts. This rearrangement joins TRBV3-1 (or the pseudogene TRBV3-2) to TRBJ2-1; D perhaps matches TRBD1 (5 bases). Germline V lookup: CDR1 LGHDT, CDR2 YNNKEL (reference sequence). Trimming shortened V by 4 bases and J by 6 bases, and 13 bases separated the two germline ends. The CDR3 runs 14 residues. As DNA, the CDR3 is TGTGCCAGCAGCCTAAAGGGGCAGTTCAATGAGCAGTTCTTC. As protein: CASSLKGQFNEQFF.

V gene TRBV11-3 combines with J gene TRBJ2-5; the D gene is possibly TRBD2 (6 bases). Germline CDR1 is SGHNT and CDR2 is YENEEA. This CDR3 is 14 amino acids long. V was cut by 1 base and J by 4 bases, with 10 bases left in between. The CDR3 region is CASSLGAGLETQYF. The CDR3 region has the DNA TGTGCCAGCAGCTTAGGGGCGGGACTAGAGACCCAGTACTTC. The full variable domain, its missing parts supplied by reference TRBV11-3 and TRBJ2-5, is EAGVVQSPRYKIIEKKQPVAFWCNPISGHNTLYWYLQNLGQGPELLIRYENEEAVDDSQLPKDRFSAERLKGVDSTLKIQPAELGDSAVYLCASSLGAGLETQYFGPGTRLLVL.

This chain connects TRBV6-1 to TRBJ2-3; 7 nucleotides match TRBD1. Trimming took 1 base from V and 1 from J; bases not matched to a gene: 2. CDR1 MNHNS and CDR2 SASEGT come from the germline V gene. The CDR3 is 15 amino acids. The CDR3 DNA reads as TGTGCCAGCAGTGAAGAGGGGGCAGGCACAGATACGCAGTATTTT. Translated: CASSEEGAGTDTQYF.

The chain carries TRBV25-1 and TRBJ2-5, with a tentative D call TRBD1 (7 bases). Germline CDR1 and CDR2: MGHDK and SYGVNS. This CDR3 is built from 14 residues. Trimming cost V 1 base and J 5 bases, with 11 bases left between them. Here the CDR3 reads CASSEFAGGETQYF. Here the CDR3 DNA reads TGTGCCAGCAGTGAATTCGCAGGGGGGGAGACCCAGTACTTC.

This clone turned up a few times. This chain uses TRBV6-5 with TRBJ2-7, with 8 bases that match TRBD2. Germline assignment: CDR1 MNHEY and CDR2 SVGAGI. V dropped 6 bases and J dropped 6; count of bases not matched to a gene: 13. The CDR3 spans 15 residues. The CDR3: CASRGSQTSEGEQYF. In DNA form, the CDR3 reads TGTGCCAGCAGAGGGTCCCAGACTAGCGAGGGCGAGCAGTACTTC.

The chain is built from TRBV20-1 and TRBJ1-2; D is uncertain. The CDR3 runs to 11 residues. V lost 0 bases to trimming and J lost 5 bases, with 4 bases between them. The germline V gene has CDR1 DFQATT and CDR2 SNEGSKA (reference sequence). The CDR3 here is CSARERYGYTF. Written as DNA, the CDR3 is TGCAGTGCTAGAGAGCGGTATGGCTACACCTTC.

The chain links TRBV9 to TRBJ2-5; the match to TRBD2 covers 11 bases. Germline V CDR1 and CDR2: SGDLS, YYNGEE. Unmatched junction bases numbered 7, after V lost 0 bases and J lost 3 bases. The CDR3 has 17 amino acids. The CDR3 nucleotides are TGTGCCAGCAGCGTAGAGCGGGGACTAGCGGAAGAAGAGACCCAGTACTTC. It translates to CASSVERGLAEEETQYF. Filled out from reference TRBV9 and TRBJ2-5, the complete variable domain reads DSGVTQTPKHLITATGQRVTLRCSPRSGDLSVYWYQQSLDQGLQFLIQYYNGEERAKGNILERFSAQQFPDLHSELNLSSLELGDSALYFCASSVERGLAEEETQYFGPGTRLLVL.

The chain is built from TRBV2 and TRBJ2-2; D remains ambiguous. Germline CDR1 and CDR2: SNHLY and FYNNEI. The CDR3 loop spans 12 amino acids. Trimming pared 8 bases from V and 5 bases from J, leaving 9 bases between. In nucleotides, the CDR3 is TGTGCCAGCTTGCTCCCTACCGGGGAGCTGTTTTTT. Protein product: CASLLPTGELFF. Together with reference TRBV2 and TRBJ2-2, the CDR3 gives the full variable domain: EPEVTQTPSHQVTQMGQEVILRCVPISNHLYFYWYRQILGQKVEFLVSFYNNEISEKSEIFDDQFSVERPDGSNFTLKIRSTKLEDSAMYFCASLLPTGELFFGEGSRLTVL.

The V gene is TRBV2, the J gene TRBJ1-2; D is undetermined. Germline assignment: CDR1 SNHLY and CDR2 FYNNEI. Trimming removed 4 bases at V and 1 base at J, with 10 bases between. CDR3 length equals 14 residues. CDR3 region: CASSARTLNYGYTF. The CDR3 nucleotides are TGTGCCAGCAGTGCAAGGACGCTTAACTATGGCTACACCTTC.

J is TRBJ2-1 and V is TRBV9, with TRBD2 matching 8 bases. Germline CDR1 is SGDLS and CDR2 is YYNGEE. After removal of 4 bases from V and 7 bases from J, the junction contained 10 bases not matched to a gene. The CDR3 is 15 amino acids. CDR3 loop: CASSRDAGGMNEQFF. The CDR3, as DNA: TGTGCCAGCAGCCGGGACGCGGGAGGCATGAATGAGCAGTTCTTC. Combining the CDR3 with reference TRBV9 and TRBJ2-1 gives the whole variable domain DSGVTQTPKHLITATGQRVTLRCSPRSGDLSVYWYQQSLDQGLQFLIQYYNGEERAKGNILERFSAQQFPDLHSELNLSSLELGDSALYFCASSRDAGGMNEQFFGPGTRLTVL.

The chain links TRBV28 to TRBJ1-2, with TRBD1 as a possible D gene (6 bases). The germline V gene has CDR1 MDHEN and CDR2 SYDVKM. Trimming shortened V by 6 bases and J by 4 bases, and 12 bases separated the two germline ends. There are 13 residues in the CDR3. The CDR3 protein is CASRSGVGYGYTF. The CDR3 nucleotides read TGTGCCAGCAGGTCAGGGGTTGGCTATGGCTACACCTTC.

V and J are TRBV7-8 and TRBJ2-3; 8 nucleotides line up with TRBD2. The V segment lost 3 bases and the J segment 2 bases; nucleotides outside the gene matches: 4. This CDR3 is built from 15 residues. Looked up from germline, CDR1 is SGHVS and CDR2 is FQNEAQ. The CDR3 DNA is TGTGCCAGCAGCTTCCAGCGGGGGTCCACAGATACGCAGTATTTT. Its protein product is CASSFQRGSTDTQYF.

The V gene is TRBV12-5, the J gene TRBJ2-4; D gene ambiguous. The germline CDR1 and CDR2 sequences are LGHNT and FRNRAP. CDR3 length: 10 residues. Trimming removed 3 bases at V and 7 bases at J, with 1 base between. DNA of the CDR3: TGTGCTAGTGGTTTCAACATTCAGTACTTC. This encodes CASGFNIQYF.

The chain has TRBV7-2 and TRBJ2-1; D unresolved. Between the trimmed V and J ends, which lost 3 bases and 5 bases, there was a span of 2 bases. CDR1 is SGHTA and CDR2 is FQGNSA in the germline V gene. CDR3 length: 11 residues. This chain's CDR3 is CASSLDNEQFF. The CDR3 coding sequence is TGTGCCAGCAGCTTGGACAATGAGCAGTTCTTC. Full variable domain (missing parts from reference TRBV7-2 and TRBJ2-1): GAGVSQSPSNKVTEKGKDVELRCDPISGHTALYWYRQSLGQGLEFLIYFQGNSAPDKSGLPSDRFSAERTGGSVSTLTIQRTQQEDSAVYLCASSLDNEQFFGPGTRLTVL.

The chain carries TRBV6-5 and TRBJ1-2; D might be TRBD1 (5 bases). The CDR3 extends over 13 amino acids. Germline CDR1 reads MNHEY; CDR2 reads SVGAGI. The germline V and J ends were trimmed by 5 bases and 6 bases, with 13 bases remaining between them. CDR3 amino acids: CASSRAQGDGYTF. The CDR3 coding sequence is TGTGCCAGCAGTCGGGCCCAGGGTGATGGCTACACCTTC.

The V and J genes are TRBV9 and TRBJ2-3, with TRBD2 identical over 10 bases. CDR3 length equals 16 residues. With 4 bases clipped from V and 1 base from J, the junction kept 6 bases outside the gene matches. Germline V gives CDR1 SGDLS, CDR2 YYNGEE. CDR3 DNA sequence: TGTGCCAGCAGCCCCCGCGGGACTAGCGGCACAGATACGCAGTATTTT. Residues: CASSPRGTSGTDTQYF.

The rearrangement uses TRBV13 and TRBJ2-2; 15 bases are shared with TRBD2. Looked up from germline, CDR1 is PRHDT and CDR2 is FYEKMQ (reference sequence). V dropped 3 bases and J dropped 4; count of bases not matched to a gene: 6. The CDR3 sequence is 18 residues long. The CDR3 spells CASSLGTSGGISTGELFF. CDR3 nucleotides: TGTGCCAGCAGCTTGGGGACTAGCGGGGGGATTAGCACCGGGGAGCTGTTTTTT. Based on the CDR3 plus reference TRBV13 and TRBJ2-2, the full variable domain is AAGVIQSPRHLIKEKRETATLKCYPIPRHDTVYWYQQGPGQDPQFLISFYEKMQSDKGSIPDRFSAQQFSDYHSELNMSSLELGDSALYFCASSLGTSGGISTGELFFGEGSRLTVL.

The chain employs TRBV7-3 and TRBJ2-5, with 9 bases that match TRBD2. This CDR3 is built from 16 residues. Germline V gives CDR1 SGHTA, CDR2 FQGTGA. The V and J ends lost 0 bases and 4 bases, in that order; junction bases with no gene match: 6. The CDR3 DNA follows: TGTGCCAGCAGCTTAACCATTGCGGGAGGGGGAGAGACCCAGTACTTC. It codes for CASSLTIAGGGETQYF.

J is TRBJ2-3 and V is TRBV11-3; D gene uncertain. Germline assignment: CDR1 SGHNT and CDR2 YENEEA. The length of the CDR3 is 14 residues. The V gene lost 2 bases and the J gene lost 1 base, with 7 bases spanning the gap. The CDR3 nucleotides read TGTGCCAGCAGCTTACGAGCCGGCACAGATACGCAGTATTTT. This gives the protein CASSLRAGTDTQYF.

The chain employs TRBV5-1 and TRBJ2-3, with 13 positions matching TRBD2. This CDR3 has 21 residues. J was trimmed by 0 bases and V by 4 bases; bases with no gene match: 17. Germline V lookup: CDR1 SGHRS, CDR2 YFSETQ. The CDR3 region is CASSHPGQGLAGRTSTDTQYF. CDR3 sequence (DNA): TGCGCCAGCAGCCACCCGGGACAGGGACTAGCGGGAAGAACTAGCACAGATACGCAGTATTTT.